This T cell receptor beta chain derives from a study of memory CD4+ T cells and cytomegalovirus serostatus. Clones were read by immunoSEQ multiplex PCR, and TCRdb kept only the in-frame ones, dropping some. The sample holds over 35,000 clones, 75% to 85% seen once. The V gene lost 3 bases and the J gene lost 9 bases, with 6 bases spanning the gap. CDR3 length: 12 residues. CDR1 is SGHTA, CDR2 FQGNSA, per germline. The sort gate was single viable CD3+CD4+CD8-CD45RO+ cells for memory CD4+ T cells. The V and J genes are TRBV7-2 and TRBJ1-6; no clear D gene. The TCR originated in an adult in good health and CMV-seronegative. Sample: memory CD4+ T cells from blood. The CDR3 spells CASSFWSSPLHF. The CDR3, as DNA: TGTGCCAGCAGCTTCTGGAGTTCACCCCTCCACTTT.